This is a list of T cell receptor beta chains from one sample in a study of blood T cells in healthy people across ages. TCRdb fed the 5' RACE reads into MiXCR, producing one record per CDR3 protein. Of over 1,500,000 distinct CDR3 sequences listed, roughly 50% were seen once; the top ten hold approximately 2.1%. What was sequenced was blood. These TCRs come from a woman aged 35 to 49 in good health. Each CDR3 is given with its conserved first and last residue. The order of the fields is V gene, clone size, J gene, CDR3 protein. Rows may omit the clone size; those that give it use once, few, many or a size class.

V: TRBV7-2
size: -
J: TRBJ1-2
CDR3: CASSLDRDSGYTF

V: TRBV5-1
size: -
J: TRBJ2-2
CDR3: CASSGGRNTGELFF

V: TRBV25-1
size: many
J: TRBJ1-2
CDR3: CASSEGGGYTF

V: TRBV4-3
size: few
J: TRBJ2-5
CDR3: CASSQDLLAGGRQETQYF

V: TRBV29-1
size: many
J: TRBJ2-7
CDR3: CSASTEYPYEQYF

V: TRBV15
size: few
J: TRBJ2-7
CDR3: CATSGQLDEQYF

V: TRBV3-1
size: -
J: TRBJ2-1
CDR3: CASSQGLAGAYNEQFF

V: TRBV5-1
size: few
J: TRBJ2-5
CDR3: CASSLGLAGPGQETQYF

V: TRBV3-1
size: -
J: TRBJ2-5
CDR3: CASSQDQARTDEQYF

V: TRBV7-9
size: -
J: TRBJ2-3
CDR3: CASSPRLAGQRGTKYF

V: TRBV14
size: -
J: TRBJ1-6
CDR3: CASSQVTGAYNSPLHF

V: TRBV4-2
size: -
J: -
CDR3: CASSQDQSGVVSYEQYF

V: TRBV20-1
size: -
J: TRBJ2-1
CDR3: CSARPVQRGVTHIYEQFF

V: TRBV11-1
size: -
J: TRBJ2-1
CDR3: CASSLTRGGQWNIYNEQFF

V: TRBV25-1
size: -
J: TRBJ1-1
CDR3: CASSEYWDRGSTEAFF

V: TRBV12-3/TRBV12-4
size: few
J: TRBJ2-1
CDR3: CASAKGAFTYNEQFF

V: TRBV20-1
size: -
J: TRBJ2-5
CDR3: CSAIQGLEETQYF

V: TRBV7-9
size: -
J: TRBJ2-5
CDR3: CASSLVRGRYQETQYF

V: TRBV28
size: -
J: TRBJ2-5
CDR3: CASGTQGGREETQYF

V: TRBV12-3/TRBV12-4
size: -
J: TRBJ2-4
CDR3: CASSPGTSGENIQYF

V: TRBV9
size: once
J: TRBJ1-1
CDR3: CASSPPGGAKLGAFF

V: TRBV5-1
size: -
J: TRBJ2-3
CDR3: CASSSGLAGGLPDTQYF

V: TRBV7-2
size: -
J: TRBJ2-3
CDR3: CASIRGWADTQYF

V: TRBV2
size: few
J: TRBJ2-7
CDR3: CASSESIYEQYF

V: TRBV7-2
size: -
J: TRBJ1-4
CDR3: CASSFLQTDLNEKLFF

V: TRBV6-2/TRBV6-3
size: -
J: TRBJ2-6
CDR3: CASRSTGPSGANVLTF

V: TRBV20-1
size: few
J: TRBJ2-1
CDR3: CSATGYNEQFF

V: TRBV25-1
size: -
J: TRBJ2-1
CDR3: CASKGGAPYNEQFF

V: TRBV12-3/TRBV12-4
size: -
J: TRBJ1-5
CDR3: CASRQQGLGQPQHF

V: TRBV20-1
size: few
J: TRBJ2-3
CDR3: CSATSGRGGFRDTQYF

V: TRBV20-1
size: once
J: TRBJ2-5
CDR3: CSARAPGLAQETQYF

V: TRBV4-3
size: few
J: TRBJ1-6
CDR3: CASSQVQHNSPLHF

V: TRBV4-2
size: few
J: TRBJ1-2
CDR3: CAARGAETNYGYTF

V: TRBV20-1
size: few
J: TRBJ2-3
CDR3: CSVKGHLNAFADTQYF

V: TRBV6-6
size: -
J: TRBJ2-5
CDR3: CASSPSVATQYF

V: TRBV10-3
size: few
J: TRBJ2-7
CDR3: CAISERGRGRYEQYF

V: TRBV29-1
size: few
J: TRBJ1-5
CDR3: CSAGTDNQPQHF